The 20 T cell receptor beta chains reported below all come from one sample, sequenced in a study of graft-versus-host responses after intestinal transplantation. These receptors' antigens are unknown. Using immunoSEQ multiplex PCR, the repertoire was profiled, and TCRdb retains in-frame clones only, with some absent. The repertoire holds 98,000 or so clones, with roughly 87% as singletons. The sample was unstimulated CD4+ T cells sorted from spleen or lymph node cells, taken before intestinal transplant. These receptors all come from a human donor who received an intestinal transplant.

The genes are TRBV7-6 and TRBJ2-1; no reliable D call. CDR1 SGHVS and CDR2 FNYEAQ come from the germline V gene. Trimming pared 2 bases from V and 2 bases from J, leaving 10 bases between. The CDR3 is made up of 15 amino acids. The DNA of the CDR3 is TGTGCCAGCAGCTTATCGGCGGAACCCTACAATGAGCAGTTCTTC. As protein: CASSLSAEPYNEQFF.

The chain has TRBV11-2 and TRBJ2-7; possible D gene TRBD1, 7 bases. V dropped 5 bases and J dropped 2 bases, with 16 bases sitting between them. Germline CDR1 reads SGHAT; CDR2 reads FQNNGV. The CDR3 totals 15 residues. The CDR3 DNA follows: TGTGCCAGCAGCGGCGGGACAGCTATGACCTACGAGCAGTACTTC. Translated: CASSGGTAMTYEQYF. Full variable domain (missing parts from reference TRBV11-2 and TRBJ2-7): EAGVAQSPRYKIIEKRQSVAFWCNPISGHATLYWYQQILGQGPKLLIQFQNNGVVDDSQLPKDRFSAERLKGVDSTLKIQPAKLEDSAVYLCASSGGTAMTYEQYFGPGTRLTVT.

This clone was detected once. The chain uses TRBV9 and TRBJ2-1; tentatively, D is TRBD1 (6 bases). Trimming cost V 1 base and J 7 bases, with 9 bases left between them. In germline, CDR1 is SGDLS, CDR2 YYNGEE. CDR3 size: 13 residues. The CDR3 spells CASSVSGENEQFF. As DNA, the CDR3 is TGTGCCAGCAGCGTATCAGGGGAGAATGAGCAGTTCTTC.

CDR3 in amino acids: CASSDFGTGTYEQYF. For the CDR3, the DNA is TGCGCCAGCAGTGACTTCGGGACAGGGACCTACGAGCAGTACTTC. The chain joins TRBV10-1 to TRBJ2-7, with 9 bases aligning to TRBD1. V shed 3 bases and J 2 bases; nucleotides not matched to a gene: 5. Per the germline V gene, CDR1 is WNHNN and CDR2 is SYGVQD (reference sequence). The CDR3 sequence is 15 residues long.

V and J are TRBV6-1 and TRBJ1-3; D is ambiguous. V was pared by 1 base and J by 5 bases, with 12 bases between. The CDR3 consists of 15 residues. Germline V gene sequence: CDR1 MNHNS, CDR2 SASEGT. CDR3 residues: CASSEGGNQRNTIYF. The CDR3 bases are TGTGCCAGCAGTGAAGGCGGGAACCAACGAAACACCATATATTTT.

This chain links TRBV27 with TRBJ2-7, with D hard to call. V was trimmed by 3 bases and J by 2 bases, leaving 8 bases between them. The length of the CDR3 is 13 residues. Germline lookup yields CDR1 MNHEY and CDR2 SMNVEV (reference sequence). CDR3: CASSFYGPYEQYF. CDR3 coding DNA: TGTGCCAGCAGTTTTTACGGGCCCTACGAGCAGTACTTC.

Written as DNA, the CDR3 is TGTGCTAGTGGTTTGAAAGGGGGACTCTACAATGAGCAGTTCTTC. Its protein product is CASGLKGGLYNEQFF. The chain links TRBV12-5 to TRBJ2-1; D is tentatively TRBD1 or TRBD2 (6 bases each). The CDR3 extends over 15 amino acids. CDR1 is LGHNT and CDR2 is FRNRAP in the germline V gene. Trimming pared 2 bases from V and 3 bases from J, leaving 11 bases between. Drawing the rest from reference TRBV12-5 and TRBJ2-1, the complete variable domain is DARVTQTPRHKVTEMGQEVTMRCQPILGHNTVFWYRQTMMQGLELLAYFRNRAPLDDSGMPKDRFSAEMPDATLATLKIQPSEPRDSAVYFCASGLKGGLYNEQFFGPGTRLTVL.

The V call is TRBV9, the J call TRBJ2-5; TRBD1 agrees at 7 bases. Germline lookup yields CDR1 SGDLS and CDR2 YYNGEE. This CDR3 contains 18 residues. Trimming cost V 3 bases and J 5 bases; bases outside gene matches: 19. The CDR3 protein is CASSDQGPGQWAGETQYF. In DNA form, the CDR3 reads TGTGCCAGCAGCGACCAGGGGCCGGGACAGTGGGCCGGGGAGACCCAGTACTTC.

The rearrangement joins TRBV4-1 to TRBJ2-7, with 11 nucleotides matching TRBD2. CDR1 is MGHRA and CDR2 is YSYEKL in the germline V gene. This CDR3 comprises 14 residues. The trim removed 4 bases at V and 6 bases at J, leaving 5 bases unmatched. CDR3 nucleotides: TGCGCCAGCAGCCGGGGACTAGCGGAGTCCGAGCAGTACTTC. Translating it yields CASSRGLAESEQYF.

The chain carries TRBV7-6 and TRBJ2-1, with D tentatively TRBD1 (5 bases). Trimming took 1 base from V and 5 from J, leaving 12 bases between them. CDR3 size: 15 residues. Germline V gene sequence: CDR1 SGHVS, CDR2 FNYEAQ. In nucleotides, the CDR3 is TGTGCCAGCAGCTTAGAAGCAGGGTACCACAATGAGCAGTTCTTC. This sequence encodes CASSLEAGYHNEQFF.

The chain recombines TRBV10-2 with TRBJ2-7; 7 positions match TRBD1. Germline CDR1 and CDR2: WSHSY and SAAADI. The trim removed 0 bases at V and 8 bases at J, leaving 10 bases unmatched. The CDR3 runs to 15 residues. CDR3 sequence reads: CASSESRGQVWKQYF. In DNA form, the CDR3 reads TGCGCCAGCAGTGAGTCCCGTGGACAGGTTTGGAAGCAGTACTTC.

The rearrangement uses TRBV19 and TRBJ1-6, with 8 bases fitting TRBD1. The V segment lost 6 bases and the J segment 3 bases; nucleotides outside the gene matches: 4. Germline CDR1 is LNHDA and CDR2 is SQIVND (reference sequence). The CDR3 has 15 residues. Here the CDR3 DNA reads TGTGCCAGTAGCCCCGGGACAGGCTATAATTCACCCCTCCACTTT. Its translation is CASSPGTGYNSPLHF. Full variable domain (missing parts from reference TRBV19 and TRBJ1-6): DGGITQSPKYLFRKEGQNVTLSCEQNLNHDAMYWYRQDPGQGLRLIYYSQIVNDFQKGDIAEGYSVSREKKESFPLTVTSAQKNPTAFYLCASSPGTGYNSPLHFGNGTRLTVT.

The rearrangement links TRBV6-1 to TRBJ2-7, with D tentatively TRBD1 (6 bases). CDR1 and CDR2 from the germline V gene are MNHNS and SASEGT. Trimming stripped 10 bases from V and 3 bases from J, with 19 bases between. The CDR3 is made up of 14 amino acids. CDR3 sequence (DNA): TGTGCCACCTCGGGACACCCAATCCGCTACGAGCAGTACTTC. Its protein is CATSGHPIRYEQYF.

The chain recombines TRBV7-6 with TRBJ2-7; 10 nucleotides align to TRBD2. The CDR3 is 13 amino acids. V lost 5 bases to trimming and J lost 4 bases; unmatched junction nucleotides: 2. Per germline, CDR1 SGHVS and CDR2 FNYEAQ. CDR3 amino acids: CASSRTSGYEQYF. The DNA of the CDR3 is TGTGCCAGCAGCAGGACTAGCGGATACGAGCAGTACTTC.

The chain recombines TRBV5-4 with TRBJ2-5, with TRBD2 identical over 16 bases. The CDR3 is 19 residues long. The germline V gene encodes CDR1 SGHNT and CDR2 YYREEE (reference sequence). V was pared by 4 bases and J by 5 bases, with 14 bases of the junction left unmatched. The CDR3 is CASSQYTGTSGGAEETQYF. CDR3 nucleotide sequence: TGTGCCAGCAGCCAGTACACCGGGACTAGCGGGGGGGCAGAGGAGACCCAGTACTTC.

The CDR3 coding sequence is TGTGCCAGCAGTATTCCGGGACAGGGCTCCCAAGAGACCCAGTACTTC. This translates into CASSIPGQGSQETQYF. This chain links TRBV28 with TRBJ2-5, with 9 bases aligning to TRBD1. From germline, CDR1 is MDHEN and CDR2 SYDVKM. The J segment lost 1 base and the V segment lost 5 bases, leaving 8 bases of the junction unmatched. This CDR3 spans 16 amino acids.

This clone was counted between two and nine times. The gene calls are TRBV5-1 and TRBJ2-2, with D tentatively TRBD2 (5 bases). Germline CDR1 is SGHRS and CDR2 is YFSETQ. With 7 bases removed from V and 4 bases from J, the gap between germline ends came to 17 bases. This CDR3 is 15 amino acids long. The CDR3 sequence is CASLADSTATGELFF. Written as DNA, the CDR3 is TGCGCCAGCCTAGCCGACTCTACCGCCACCGGGGAGCTGTTTTTT.

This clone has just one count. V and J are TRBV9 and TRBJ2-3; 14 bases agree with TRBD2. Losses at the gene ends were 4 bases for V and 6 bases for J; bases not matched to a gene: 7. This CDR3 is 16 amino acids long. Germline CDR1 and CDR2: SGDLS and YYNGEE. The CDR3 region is CASSLGTSGRGDTQYF. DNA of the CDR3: TGTGCCAGCAGCCTCGGGACTAGCGGGAGAGGGGATACGCAGTATTTT.

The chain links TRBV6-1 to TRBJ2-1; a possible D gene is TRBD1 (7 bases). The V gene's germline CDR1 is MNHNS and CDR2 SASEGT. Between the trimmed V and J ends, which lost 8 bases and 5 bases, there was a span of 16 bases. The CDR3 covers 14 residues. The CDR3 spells CASFWTGGDNEQFF. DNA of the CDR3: TGTGCCAGCTTCTGGACAGGAGGGGACAATGAGCAGTTCTTC.

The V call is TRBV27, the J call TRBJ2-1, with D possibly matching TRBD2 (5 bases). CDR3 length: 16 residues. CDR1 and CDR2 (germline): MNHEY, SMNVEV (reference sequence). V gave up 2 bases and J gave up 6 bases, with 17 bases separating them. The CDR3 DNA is TGTGCCAGCAGTTTACGGTCCACTAGAATAGGCAATGAGCAGTTCTTC. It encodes CASSLRSTRIGNEQFF.